This T cell receptor beta chain stems from a study of regulatory T cells in long-lasting Graves disease. General study points: Persistent disease exhibited a predilection for TRBV28, TRBJ1-2 and TRBJ2-5. Small numbers of samples may have cut accuracy.

Combining iRepertoire HTBI primers with Arm-PCR of CDR3 regions, the authors built TCR beta libraries. TCRdb fed the multiplex PCR reads into MiXCR, producing one record per CDR3 protein. The sample holds over 200,000 distinct CDR3 sequences, approximately 20% seen once. The sample holds many counts of this clonotype. Its cognate antigen is unknown. Germline V gene sequence: CDR1 SGHTA, CDR2 FQGNSA. Trimming shortened V by 5 bases and J by 5 bases, and 19 bases separated the two germline ends. This CDR3 contains 15 residues. Time point given: newly diagnosed GD, antithyroid drugs for less than 3 months. Preparation of the TCR library used RNA extracted from PBMCs.

The sequence was collected from a female donor with Graves disease. V is TRBV7-2 and J is TRBJ2-7, with no clear D. Specimen: peripheral blood mononuclear cells (PBMCs), collected at new diagnosis, from a patient treated with antithyroid drugs. In nucleotides, the CDR3 is TGTGCCAGCAGCCCTTACCCGACCGGTTGGGACGAGCAGTACTTC. The encoded protein is CASSPYPTGWDEQYF.